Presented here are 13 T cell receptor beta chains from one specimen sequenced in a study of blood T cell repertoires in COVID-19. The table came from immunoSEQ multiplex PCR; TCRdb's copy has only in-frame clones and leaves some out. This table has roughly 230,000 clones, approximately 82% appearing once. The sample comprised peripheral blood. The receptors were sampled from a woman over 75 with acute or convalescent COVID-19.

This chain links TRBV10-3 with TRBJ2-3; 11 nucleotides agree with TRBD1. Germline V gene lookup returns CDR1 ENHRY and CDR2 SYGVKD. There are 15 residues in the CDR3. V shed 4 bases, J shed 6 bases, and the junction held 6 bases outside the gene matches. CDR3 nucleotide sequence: TGTGCCATCAGTGGCGGACAGGGGGCGGTGGATACGCAGTATTTT. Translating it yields CAISGGQGAVDTQYF.

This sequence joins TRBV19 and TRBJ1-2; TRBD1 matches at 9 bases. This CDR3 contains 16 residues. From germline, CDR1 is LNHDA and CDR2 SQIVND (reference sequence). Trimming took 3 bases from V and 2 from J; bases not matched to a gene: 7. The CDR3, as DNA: TGTGCCAGTAGTATGACACCAGGGACAGGGAACTATGGCTACACCTTC. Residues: CASSMTPGTGNYGYTF.

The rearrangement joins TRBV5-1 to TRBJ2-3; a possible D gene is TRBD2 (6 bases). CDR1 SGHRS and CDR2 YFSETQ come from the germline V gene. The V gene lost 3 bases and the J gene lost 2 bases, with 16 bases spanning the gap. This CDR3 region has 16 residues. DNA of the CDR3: TGCGCCAGCAGCTCCTGGGCTCGCGGGAACACAGATACGCAGTATTTT. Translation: CASSSWARGNTDTQYF.

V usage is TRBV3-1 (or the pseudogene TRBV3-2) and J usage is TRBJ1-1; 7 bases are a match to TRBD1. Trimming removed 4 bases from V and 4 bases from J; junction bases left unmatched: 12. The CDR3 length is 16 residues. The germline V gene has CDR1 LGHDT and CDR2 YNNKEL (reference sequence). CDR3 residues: CASSPSGGGGSTEAFF. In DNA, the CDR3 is TGTGCCAGCAGCCCCTCGGGAGGGGGCGGGAGCACTGAAGCTTTCTTT.

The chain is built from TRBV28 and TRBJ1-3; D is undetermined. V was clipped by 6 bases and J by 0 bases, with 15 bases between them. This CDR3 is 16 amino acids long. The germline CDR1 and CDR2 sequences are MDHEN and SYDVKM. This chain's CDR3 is CASSPSDFYSGNTIYF. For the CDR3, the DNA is TGTGCCAGCAGCCCCTCGGACTTCTACTCTGGAAACACCATATATTTT.

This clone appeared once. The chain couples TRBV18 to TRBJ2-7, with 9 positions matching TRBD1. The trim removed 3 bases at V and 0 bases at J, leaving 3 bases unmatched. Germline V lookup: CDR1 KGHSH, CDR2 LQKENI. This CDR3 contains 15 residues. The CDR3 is CASSPTGGNSYEQYF. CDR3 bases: TGTGCCAGCTCACCGACAGGGGGGAACTCCTACGAGCAGTACTTC.

The DNA for the CDR3 is TGTGCCACCAGCAGGCAGCCCGGGGAGACCCAGTACTTC. Amino acid sequence: CATSRQPGETQYF. The chain is built from TRBV15 and TRBJ2-5; D gene unclear. CDR1 is LNHNV and CDR2 is YYDKDF in the germline V gene (reference sequence). The CDR3 is 13 amino acids. V lost 3 bases and J lost 5, with 10 bases in between.

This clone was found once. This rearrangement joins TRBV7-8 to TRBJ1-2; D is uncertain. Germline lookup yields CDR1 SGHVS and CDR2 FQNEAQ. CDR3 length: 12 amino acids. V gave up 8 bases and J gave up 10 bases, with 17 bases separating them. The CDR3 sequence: CASSSALLDYTF. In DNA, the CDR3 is TGTGCCAGCTCCTCTGCCTTATTAGACTACACCTTC.

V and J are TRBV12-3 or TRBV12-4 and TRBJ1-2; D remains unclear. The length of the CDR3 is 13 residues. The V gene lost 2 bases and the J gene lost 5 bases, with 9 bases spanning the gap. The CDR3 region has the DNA TGTGCCAGCAGTTTACTCGGGGAGTATGGCTACACCTTC. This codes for CASSLLGEYGYTF.

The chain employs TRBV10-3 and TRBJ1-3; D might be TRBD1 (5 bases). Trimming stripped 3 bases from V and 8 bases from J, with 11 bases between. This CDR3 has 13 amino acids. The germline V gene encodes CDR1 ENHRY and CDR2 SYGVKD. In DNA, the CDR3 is TGTGCCATCAGTGACGGTCGGGGGGACACCATATATTTT. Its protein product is CAISDGRGDTIYF.

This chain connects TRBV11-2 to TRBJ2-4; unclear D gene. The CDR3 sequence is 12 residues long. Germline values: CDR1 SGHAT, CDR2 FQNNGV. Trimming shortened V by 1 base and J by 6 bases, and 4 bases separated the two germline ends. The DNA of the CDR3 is TGTGCCAGCAGCTTAGCCGGAAACATTCAGTACTTC. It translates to CASSLAGNIQYF.

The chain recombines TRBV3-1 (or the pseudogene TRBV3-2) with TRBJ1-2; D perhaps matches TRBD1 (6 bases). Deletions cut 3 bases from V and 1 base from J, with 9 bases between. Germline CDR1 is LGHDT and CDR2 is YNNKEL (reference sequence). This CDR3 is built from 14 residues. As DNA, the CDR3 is TGTGCCAGCAGCCACCTACAGGGTAACTATGGCTACACCTTC. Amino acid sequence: CASSHLQGNYGYTF.

The CDR3 is CASSRGTEQYF. In DNA form, the CDR3 reads TGTGCCAGCAGCCGCGGGACGGAGCAGTACTTC. The chain links TRBV3-1 (or the pseudogene TRBV3-2) to TRBJ2-7, with a tentative D call TRBD2 (6 bases). Germline V gene data show CDR1 as LGHDT and CDR2 as YNNKEL (reference sequence). The length of the CDR3 is 11 residues. The V and J ends lost 4 bases and 7 bases respectively, with 8 bases between them.